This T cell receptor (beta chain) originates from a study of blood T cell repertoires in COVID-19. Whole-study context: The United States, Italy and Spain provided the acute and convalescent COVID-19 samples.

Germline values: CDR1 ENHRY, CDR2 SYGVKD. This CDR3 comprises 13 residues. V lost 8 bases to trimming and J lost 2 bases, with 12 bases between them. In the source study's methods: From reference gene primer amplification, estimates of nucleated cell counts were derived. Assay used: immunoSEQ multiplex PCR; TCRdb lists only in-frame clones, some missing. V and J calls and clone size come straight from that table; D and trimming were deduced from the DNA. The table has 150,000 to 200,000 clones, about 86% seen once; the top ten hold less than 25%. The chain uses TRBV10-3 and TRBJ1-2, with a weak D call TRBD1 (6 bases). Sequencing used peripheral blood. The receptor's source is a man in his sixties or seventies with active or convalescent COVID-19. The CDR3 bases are TGTGCCATCGGGGACAACCTAAACTATGGCTACACCTTC. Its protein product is CAIGDNLNYGYTF.